These T cell receptor beta chains were read from a single sample in a study of human CD4 T cells and Enterobacteriaceae. Here immunoSEQ multiplex PCR was the method, and the copy in TCRdb shows in-frame clones only, minus some. The profile shows approximately 200 clones, 46% of them singletons. The sequenced material came from bacteria-reactive CD4+ T cells grown in culture. These receptors all come from a human donor in good health. Each CDR3 is given with its conserved first and last residue. Each record gives: D gene, clone size, J gene, V gene, CDR3 protein, CDR3 DNA. A D gene is named only where the DNA matches it firmly. Clone sizes are given selectively: once, few, many, or a class where the clone is expanded.

d_call: -; clone_size: -; j_call: TRBJ2-3; v_call: TRBV2; cdr3_aa: CASNGSPPSDTQYF; cdr3_nt: TGTGCCAGCAACGGGAGCCCCCCTTCAGATACGCAGTATTTT
d_call: TRBD2; clone_size: -; j_call: TRBJ2-2; v_call: TRBV5-1; cdr3_aa: CASSLRTSETGELFF; cdr3_nt: TGCGCCAGCAGCTTGAGGACTAGCGAAACCGGGGAGCTGTTTTTT
d_call: TRBD2; clone_size: -; j_call: TRBJ2-5; v_call: TRBV6-5; cdr3_aa: CASSGLAGGRTQYF; cdr3_nt: TGTGCCAGCAGCGGACTAGCGGGTGGACGGACCCAGTACTTC
d_call: TRBD2; clone_size: -; j_call: TRBJ2-7; v_call: TRBV5-1; cdr3_aa: CASRPTSGGPTTYEQYF; cdr3_nt: TGCGCCAGCAGACCGACTAGCGGGGGGCCTACAACCTACGAGCAGTACTTC
d_call: -; clone_size: -; j_call: TRBJ2-6; v_call: TRBV5-3; cdr3_aa: CARIAGEQSRANVLTF; cdr3_nt: TGTGCCAGAATTGCTGGTGAACAAAGTCGGGCCAACGTCCTGACTTTC
d_call: TRBD2; clone_size: -; j_call: TRBJ2-3; v_call: TRBV5-5; cdr3_aa: CASSNGGGLVDTQYF; cdr3_nt: TGTGCCAGCAGCAACGGGGGGGGTCTGGTAGATACGCAGTATTTT
d_call: TRBD1; clone_size: large; j_call: TRBJ2-7; v_call: TRBV7-9; cdr3_aa: CASSSAGQGRDEQYF; cdr3_nt: TGTGCCAGCAGCTCAGCGGGACAGGGTCGGGACGAGCAGTACTTC
d_call: -; clone_size: -; j_call: TRBJ2-4; v_call: TRBV7-4; cdr3_aa: CASRPSAGGGIQYF; cdr3_nt: TGTGCCAGCAGGCCTAGCGCCGGGGGCGGCATTCAGTACTTC
d_call: TRBD1; clone_size: -; j_call: TRBJ1-2; v_call: TRBV9; cdr3_aa: CASSVEPGQGLILSGYTF; cdr3_nt: TGTGCCAGCAGCGTCGAGCCGGGACAGGGACTTATATTGAGTGGCTACACCTTC
d_call: TRBD1; clone_size: -; j_call: TRBJ2-6; v_call: TRBV28; cdr3_aa: CARSGGDRGRSGANVLTF; cdr3_nt: TGTGCCCGCAGTGGGGGGGACAGGGGGCGGTCTGGGGCCAACGTCCTGACTTTC
d_call: -; clone_size: large; j_call: TRBJ2-7; v_call: TRBV20-1; cdr3_aa: CSARGYYEQYF; cdr3_nt: TGCAGTGCTCGGGGCTACTACGAGCAGTACTTC
d_call: -; clone_size: large; j_call: TRBJ1-1; v_call: TRBV5-1; cdr3_aa: CASSPAAGTNTEAFF; cdr3_nt: TGCGCCAGCAGCCCCGCCGCAGGGACGAACACTGAAGCTTTCTTT